The present T cell receptor beta chain was sequenced within a study of identical twins. This clonotype turned up a few times. Unmatched junction bases numbered 11, after V lost 3 bases and J lost 2 bases. The CDR3 has 16 residues. Germline V lookup: CDR1 DFQATT, CDR2 SNEGSKA (reference sequence). TCRdb analysed the 5' RACE reads with MiXCR anew, one entry per CDR3 protein. The sample has hundreds of thousands of distinct CDR3 sequences; more than 6.5% are singletons. These data were also reused for a study on yellow fever vaccine responses in identical twins.

The receptor comes from a woman aged 18 to 35 in good health. Material: PBMCs. This chain joins TRBV20-1 and TRBJ2-5; TRBD1 matches 8 bases. For the CDR3, the DNA is TGCAGTGCTAGGGCAGGGGGCGGGATCAGACAAGAGACCCAGTACTTC. This codes for CSARAGGGIRQETQYF.